The 21 T cell receptor beta chains reported below all come from one sample, sequenced in a study of Graves' ophthalmopathy and Graves' hyperthyroidism. RNA transcripts served as template for amplifying TCR beta CDR3 sequences. Second-round multiplex PCR came after first-round RT-PCR with HTBI primers. TCRdb analysed the multiplex PCR reads with MiXCR anew, one entry per CDR3 protein. The data contain a few hundred thousand distinct CDR3 sequences, roughly 21% of them singletons. The specimen sequenced was peripheral blood. Source of these receptors: a woman aged 45-65 years with Graves' ophthalmopathy.

This clonotype was seen ten or more times. The rearrangement uses TRBV20-1 and TRBJ1-5, with a possible D match to TRBD1 (6 bases). CDR1 DFQATT and CDR2 SNEGSKA come from the germline V gene (reference sequence). The CDR3 covers 13 residues. Trimming removed 6 bases at V and 3 bases at J, with 12 bases between. CDR3 amino acids: CSARGQLNQPQHF. In DNA, the CDR3 is TGCAGTGCACGAGGACAGCTCAATCAGCCCCAGCATTTT.

The sample holds a few counts of this clonotype. The rearrangement uses TRBV24-1 and TRBJ1-2; D is undetermined. The CDR3 is made up of 14 amino acids. The V end was cut by 3 bases, the J end by 3 bases, with 10 bases between. In germline, CDR1 is KGHDR, CDR2 SFDVKD. The CDR3, as DNA: TGTGCCACCAGTGATCAACGGACTTACTATGGCTACACCTTC. Translating gives CATSDQRTYYGYTF.

This clonotype has a handful of counts. The CDR3 region has the DNA TGTGCCAGCAGCTTAATCGGACAGGCCTACGAGCAGTACTTC. It codes for CASSLIGQAYEQYF. V usage is TRBV7-2 and J usage is TRBJ2-7; the match to TRBD1 covers 7 bases. The CDR3 has 14 amino acids. Trimming removed 2 bases from V and 2 bases from J; junction bases left unmatched: 3. Per the germline V gene, CDR1 is SGHTA and CDR2 is FQGNSA. Using reference TRBV7-2 and TRBJ2-7 for the parts outside the CDR3, the full variable domain is GAGVSQSPSNKVTEKGKDVELRCDPISGHTALYWYRQSLGQGLEFLIYFQGNSAPDKSGLPSDRFSAERTGGSVSTLTIQRTQQEDSAVYLCASSLIGQAYEQYFGPGTRLTVT.

The V and J genes are TRBV6-1 and TRBJ1-2; D unclear. Germline V gives CDR1 MNHNS, CDR2 SASEGT. There are 14 residues in the CDR3. With 1 base removed from V and 1 base from J, the gap between germline ends came to 7 bases. CDR3 amino acids: CASSEDQSNYGYTF. The DNA of the CDR3 is TGTGCCAGCAGTGAAGACCAGAGTAACTATGGCTACACCTTC.

The sample holds many counts of this clonotype. The chain joins TRBV28 to TRBJ2-2; tentatively, D is TRBD1 (6 bases). Trimming stripped 3 bases from V and 4 bases from J, with 6 bases between. In germline, CDR1 is MDHEN, CDR2 SYDVKM. This CDR3 region has 13 residues. DNA of the CDR3: TGTGCCAGCAGTTTCAGGGGCACCGGGGAGCTGTTTTTT. This translates into CASSFRGTGELFF.

This clonotype appeared many times. The chain has TRBV12-3 or TRBV12-4 and TRBJ2-2; TRBD2 agrees at 10 bases. The CDR3 loop spans 16 amino acids. The V segment lost 5 bases and the J segment 1 base; nucleotides outside the gene matches: 4. CDR3 nucleotides: TGTGCCAGCAGTCTGACTAGCGGGTGGAACACCGGGGAGCTGTTTTTT. Amino acids: CASSLTSGWNTGELFF.

This clonotype was observed at least ten times. The CDR3 nucleotides read TGTGCCAGCACCCAAGGTAGCGGGAGGACCGGGGAGCTGTTTTTT. This translates into CASTQGSGRTGELFF. J is TRBJ2-2 and V is TRBV7-2; 10 nucleotides align to TRBD2. This CDR3 contains 15 residues. The V gene end was trimmed by 7 bases and the J gene end by 5 bases; junction bases not matched to a gene: 7. Germline CDR1 and CDR2: SGHTA and FQGNSA.

This sequence joins TRBV28 and TRBJ1-2; TRBD1 is a possible D gene (5 bases). With 3 bases removed from V and 5 bases from J, the gap between germline ends came to 19 bases. CDR1 is MDHEN, CDR2 SYDVKM, per germline. CDR3 length: 16 residues. Here the CDR3 reads CASSFGDRDGLYGYTF. For the CDR3, the DNA is TGTGCCAGCAGTTTCGGTGACCGGGACGGCCTATATGGCTACACCTTC.

This clonotype has a single count. J is TRBJ1-6 and V is TRBV6-1; D not resolved. V was cut by 4 bases and J by 6 bases, with 13 bases left in between. This CDR3 spans 15 amino acids. Per germline, CDR1 MNHNS and CDR2 SASEGT. Written as DNA, the CDR3 is TGTGCCAGCAGTGTCCGCTCAGACGCTAATTCACCCCTCCACTTT. This encodes CASSVRSDANSPLHF.

This clonotype has only a few counts. The genes are TRBV7-3 and TRBJ1-1; a weak D match, TRBD1 (6 bases). CDR1 SGHTA and CDR2 FQGTGA come from the germline V gene. This CDR3 is built from 15 residues. V lost 1 base and J 5 bases, leaving 14 bases between the germline ends. The CDR3, as DNA: TGTGCCAGCAGCTTAATGTCAGGGGTTGGTACTGAAGCTTTCTTT. Protein sequence: CASSLMSGVGTEAFF. The full variable domain, rest sourced from reference TRBV7-3 and TRBJ1-1, is GAGVSQTPSNKVTEKGKYVELRCDPISGHTALYWYRQSLGQGPEFLIYFQGTGAADDSGLPNDRFFAVRPEGSVSTLKIQRTERGDSAVYLCASSLMSGVGTEAFFGQGTRLTVV.

Ten or more counts support this clonotype. V is TRBV4-2 and J is TRBJ1-3; 8 bases are shared with TRBD1. This CDR3 is 16 amino acids long. Germline CDR1 and CDR2: LGHNA and YNFKEQ. V trimming: 4 bases; J trimming: 4 bases; junction bases outside the gene matches: 9. CDR3 residues: CASSRRAGGDGNTIYF. For the CDR3, the DNA is TGTGCCAGCAGCCGGCGGGCAGGGGGCGACGGAAACACCATATATTTT.

The chain recombines TRBV18 with TRBJ2-7; D is perhaps TRBD2 (7 bases). The CDR3 runs to 13 residues. V was trimmed by 6 bases and J by 5 bases, leaving 14 bases between them. Germline CDR1 reads KGHSH; CDR2 reads LQKENI. The CDR3 DNA sequence: TGTGCCAGCTCGAGGCCGGGGGGCAACGAGCAGTACTTC. Its translation is CASSRPGGNEQYF.

There are many counts of this clonotype. This chain links TRBV20-1 with TRBJ2-5; 9 bases are a match to TRBD2. Germline V CDR1 and CDR2: DFQATT, SNEGSKA (reference sequence). Trimming at V came to 7 bases and at J to 3 bases, leaving 9 bases not matched to a gene. The CDR3 sequence is 14 residues long. In nucleotides, the CDR3 is TGCAGTGGAGGAATGACTAGCGGAGAAGAGACCCAGTACTTC. This gives the protein CSGGMTSGEETQYF.

There are many counts of this clonotype. The V gene is TRBV6-2 or TRBV6-3, the J gene TRBJ2-2, with a possible D match to TRBD2 (5 bases). The CDR3 extends over 14 amino acids. Germline loops: CDR1 MNHEY, CDR2 SVGEGT. V was cut by 1 base and J by 6 bases, with 9 bases left in between. The CDR3 here is CASSYFAGPGELFF. As DNA, the CDR3 is TGTGCCAGCAGTTACTTTGCGGGCCCCGGGGAGCTGTTTTTT.

At least ten counts were recorded for this clonotype. The chain carries TRBV11-2 and TRBJ1-3; D ambiguous. V lost 4 bases to trimming and J lost 7 bases, with 14 bases between them. In germline, CDR1 is SGHAT, CDR2 FQNNGV. This CDR3 region has 14 residues. DNA for the CDR3: TGTGCCAGCAGCTCCAACATCGCCGGGAACACCATATATTTT. This codes for CASSSNIAGNTIYF.

The chain carries TRBV12-3 or TRBV12-4 and TRBJ1-1; no clear D gene. The CDR3 runs 13 residues. The V gene lost 6 bases and the J gene lost 1 base, with 9 bases spanning the gap. The CDR3 nucleotides are TGTGCCAGCAGCACACCTCCGAACACTGAAGCTTTCTTT. Encoded protein: CASSTPPNTEAFF.

The rearrangement links TRBV12-3 or TRBV12-4 to TRBJ2-7; D gene ambiguous. The CDR3 covers 12 residues. V shed 5 bases and J shed 6 bases, with 11 bases lying between them. Here the CDR3 DNA reads TGTGCCAGCAGTCCCTCAAGAGGCGAGCAGTACTTC. Translated, it gives CASSPSRGEQYF.

This clonotype was counted at least ten times. The chain recombines TRBV6-5 with TRBJ2-7, with 7 bases identical to TRBD2. J was trimmed by 5 bases and V by 2 bases; bases with no gene match: 15. The CDR3 extends over 17 amino acids. The germline CDR1 and CDR2 sequences are MNHEY and SVGAGI. The CDR3 sequence is CASSYGKRSGTVHEQYF. In DNA form, the CDR3 reads TGTGCCAGCAGTTACGGCAAAAGAAGCGGGACTGTTCACGAGCAGTACTTC.

Remarks on this clonotype: Given a much more abundant clone one base away, this may be a read error. This sequence joins TRBV28 and TRBJ2-7; no firm D call. The CDR3 consists of 10 residues. From germline, CDR1 is MDHEN and CDR2 SYDVKM. Trimming left V 2 bases short and J 5 bases short, with 1 base between. The CDR3 nucleotides read TGTGCCAGCAGTTTACACGAGCAGTACTTC. It codes for CASSLHEQYF.

This sequence joins TRBV20-1 and TRBJ2-7, with D maybe TRBD1 (5 bases). Between the trimmed V and J ends, which lost 3 bases and 2 bases, there was a span of 11 bases. The CDR3 consists of 13 residues. Germline CDR1 DFQATT, CDR2 SNEGSKA (reference sequence). The CDR3 loop is CSASGPGTYEQYF. In DNA, the CDR3 is TGCAGTGCTAGTGGCCCAGGGACCTACGAGCAGTACTTC.

The rearrangement uses TRBV7-8 and TRBJ1-3; no clear D gene. V was trimmed by 7 bases and J by 0 bases, leaving 10 bases between them. This CDR3 contains 14 residues. Looked up from germline, CDR1 is SGHVS and CDR2 is FQNEAQ. The CDR3 loop is CASTLGDSGNTIYF. DNA for the CDR3: TGTGCCAGCACGCTTGGGGACTCTGGAAACACCATATATTTT.